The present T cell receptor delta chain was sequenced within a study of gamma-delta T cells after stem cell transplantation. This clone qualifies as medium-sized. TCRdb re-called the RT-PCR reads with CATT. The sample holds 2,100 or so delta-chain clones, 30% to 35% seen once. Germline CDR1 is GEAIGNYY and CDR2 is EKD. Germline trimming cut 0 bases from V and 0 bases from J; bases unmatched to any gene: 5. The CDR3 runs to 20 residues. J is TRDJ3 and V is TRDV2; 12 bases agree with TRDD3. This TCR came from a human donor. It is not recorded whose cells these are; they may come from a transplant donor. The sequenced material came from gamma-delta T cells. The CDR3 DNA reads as TGTGCCTGTGACACCGTACTGGGGGATACAGGCTCCTGGGACACCCGACAGATGTTTTTC. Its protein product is CACDTVLGDTGSWDTRQMFF.